Shown below are 23 T cell receptor beta chains from a single sample sequenced in a study of blood T cell repertoires in COVID-19. Sequenced by immunoSEQ multiplex PCR; TCRdb stores in-frame clones only, minus some. The repertoire holds some 190,000 clones, with around 85% as singletons. Sequencing input: peripheral blood. The receptors originated from a human donor with active or convalescent COVID-19. The donor label of this sample is uncertain.

This clone was recorded only once. This chain links TRBV7-2 with TRBJ1-2, with D unresolved. CDR1 and CDR2 (germline): SGHTA, FQGNSA. The length of the CDR3 is 14 residues. V dropped 3 bases and J dropped 2 bases, with 10 bases sitting between them. Here the CDR3 DNA reads TGTGCCAGCAGCTTGACGCAGAGGAACTATGGCTACACCTTC. This codes for CASSLTQRNYGYTF.

The gene calls are TRBV6-5 and TRBJ2-1; D is ambiguous. The CDR3 extends over 15 amino acids. V lost 6 bases and J lost 8, with 20 bases in between. Germline V gene lookup returns CDR1 MNHEY and CDR2 SVGAGI. The DNA of the CDR3 is TGTGCCAGCAGGAGCCCCCGAGTGCTCGGAGATGAGCAGTTCTTC. Its translation is CASRSPRVLGDEQFF.

This clone was found once. The genes are TRBV7-9 and TRBJ2-3, with unresolved D. Trimming removed 1 base at V and 5 bases at J, with 10 bases between. This CDR3 contains 14 residues. Germline V CDR1 and CDR2: SEHNR, FQNEAQ (reference sequence). The CDR3 DNA reads as TGTGCCAGCAGCTTAGGTGAGGAACGAGATACGCAGTATTTT. Its protein product is CASSLGEERDTQYF.

Only one count was recorded for this clone. The chain uses TRBV5-3 and TRBJ1-5; D may be TRBD1 (6 bases). TRBV5-3 is marked as an open reading frame, function uncertain. V lost 4 bases, J lost 2 bases, and 13 bases lay in between. This CDR3 is built from 15 residues. The CDR3 DNA sequence: TGTGCCAGAAGCCCAAAGGGGGGGGGCAATCAGCCCCAGCATTTT. Residues: CARSPKGGGNQPQHF.

There are a few counts of this clone. The chain carries TRBV11-2 and TRBJ2-1, with a tentative D call TRBD2 (5 bases). V gave up 4 bases and J gave up 7 bases, with 11 bases separating them. This CDR3 has 13 residues. Germline V gene sequence: CDR1 SGHAT, CDR2 FQNNGV. The CDR3 here is CASSWRIGNEQFF. CDR3 DNA sequence: TGTGCCAGCAGCTGGAGGATAGGGAATGAGCAGTTCTTC.

V gene TRBV5-6 combines with J gene TRBJ1-6; possible D gene TRBD1, 6 bases. The ends were cut back, 3 bases at V and 12 bases at J, with 10 bases in the middle. Per germline, CDR1 SGHDT and CDR2 YYEEEE. This CDR3 comprises 12 residues. CDR3 loop: CASSSRDIPLHF. In DNA form, the CDR3 reads TGTGCCAGCAGCTCCCGGGACATACCCCTCCACTTT.

The gene calls are TRBV5-1 and TRBJ2-7; 10 bases agree with TRBD2. V trimming: 1 base; J trimming: 3 bases; junction bases outside the gene matches: 7. This CDR3 region has 16 residues. CDR1 and CDR2 from the germline V gene are SGHRS and YFSETQ. For the CDR3, the DNA is TGCGCCAGCAGCTTGAGGCTAGCGGGAGTGGACTACGAGCAGTACTTC. Translating gives CASSLRLAGVDYEQYF.

The gene calls are TRBV2 and TRBJ2-5; weak D call: TRBD2 (6 bases). Trimming removed 8 bases from V and 7 bases from J, with 20 bases in between. CDR1 is SNHLY, CDR2 FYNNEI, per germline. There are 14 residues in the CDR3. The CDR3, as DNA: TGTGCCAGCTATCCCGGGGGTCGGGGTGGGACCCAGTACTTC. It yields the protein CASYPGGRGGTQYF.

The chain has TRBV9 and TRBJ2-1, with 8 bases matching TRBD1. CDR1 is SGDLS and CDR2 is YYNGEE in the germline V gene. The CDR3 extends over 18 amino acids. The V segment lost 3 bases and the J segment 5 bases; nucleotides outside the gene matches: 16. The CDR3 is CASSGGTGVVKWDNEQFF. In DNA, the CDR3 is TGTGCCAGCAGCGGGGGGACAGGAGTCGTTAAATGGGACAATGAGCAGTTCTTC.

V is TRBV19 and J is TRBJ1-2; no reliable D call. The CDR3 runs 14 residues. Looked up from germline, CDR1 is LNHDA and CDR2 is SQIVND (reference sequence). The V end was cut by 0 bases, the J end by 7 bases, with 12 bases between. CDR3 in DNA: TGTGCCAGTAGTATAGAGGCAGGACTCTGTGGCTACACCTTC. Amino acid sequence: CASSIEAGLCGYTF.

V is TRBV2 and J is TRBJ2-3, with TRBD2 matching 8 bases. V was pared by 3 bases and J by 3 bases, with 2 bases of the junction left unmatched. Germline lookup yields CDR1 SNHLY and CDR2 FYNNEI. The CDR3 totals 14 residues. CDR3 in amino acids: CASSDSSGTDTQYF. CDR3 DNA: TGTGCCAGCAGTGATTCTAGCGGGACAGATACGCAGTATTTT.

The chain combines TRBV3-1 (or the pseudogene TRBV3-2) with TRBJ2-4, with 14 bases aligning to TRBD2. Germline V gene sequence: CDR1 LGHDT, CDR2 YNNKEL (reference sequence). This CDR3 region has 16 residues. The V and J ends lost 1 base and 8 bases, in that order; junction bases with no gene match: 4. The CDR3 DNA reads as TGTGCCAGCAGCCAAGCCGGGACTAGCGGGGGCCACATTCAGTACTTC. It encodes CASSQAGTSGGHIQYF.

The chain employs TRBV19 and TRBJ2-5; 10 bases are a match to TRBD2. In germline, CDR1 is LNHDA, CDR2 SQIVND (reference sequence). The junction had 6 bases not matched to a gene; V was cut back by 1 base and J by 7 bases. The CDR3 length is 15 residues. This chain's CDR3 is CASSIVAGGRGTQYF. In DNA, the CDR3 is TGTGCCAGTAGTATAGTAGCGGGAGGCCGGGGGACCCAGTACTTC.

The chain has TRBV9 and TRBJ1-3; tentative D call: TRBD1 (5 bases). Germline V gene sequence: CDR1 SGDLS, CDR2 YYNGEE. The CDR3 has 16 residues. Trimming took 4 bases from V and 0 from J, leaving 14 bases between them. The CDR3 sequence: CASSPNPGISGNTIYF. For the CDR3, the DNA is TGTGCCAGCAGCCCAAACCCAGGGATCTCTGGAAACACCATATATTTT.

The gene calls are TRBV11-2 and TRBJ2-3; 7 bases match TRBD2. The trim removed 7 bases at V and 8 bases at J, leaving 6 bases unmatched. The CDR3 loop spans 12 amino acids. Germline CDR1 and CDR2: SGHAT and FQNNGV. For the CDR3, the DNA is TGTGCCAGCACCCTGGGGGGGGGTACGCAGTATTTT. As protein: CASTLGGGTQYF.

The chain employs TRBV7-2 and TRBJ1-6, with D unclear. V was cut by 1 base and J by 10 bases, with 14 bases left in between. CDR1 and CDR2 from the germline V gene are SGHTA and FQGNSA. The CDR3 sequence is 15 residues long. CDR3 bases: TGTGCCAGCAGCTTAGGCCGGGTCCCGGGGTCACCCCTCCACTTT. Translation: CASSLGRVPGSPLHF.

V usage is TRBV18 and J usage is TRBJ2-1; 8 positions agree with TRBD2. The trim removed 4 bases at V and 6 bases at J, leaving 5 bases unmatched. The length of the CDR3 is 14 residues. CDR1 and CDR2 from the germline V gene are KGHSH and LQKENI. In nucleotides, the CDR3 is TGTGCCAGCTCACAGGCCACTAGCGGCAATGAGCAGTTCTTC. It is translated as CASSQATSGNEQFF.

The V and J genes are TRBV5-1 and TRBJ2-2, with TRBD2 as a possible D gene (5 bases). Per germline, CDR1 SGHRS and CDR2 YFSETQ. The CDR3 runs 14 residues. The ends were cut back, 2 bases at V and 4 bases at J, with 9 bases in the middle. The CDR3 sequence: CASSFNGGTGELFF. The CDR3 DNA reads as TGCGCCAGCAGCTTTAACGGAGGCACCGGGGAGCTGTTTTTT.

V and J are TRBV5-6 and TRBJ1-6, with 8 bases identical to TRBD1. Germline CDR1 and CDR2: SGHDT and YYEEEE. The CDR3 consists of 14 residues. With V trimmed by 1 base and J by 10 bases, 4 bases remained unmatched. CDR3: CASSLWTGRSPLHF. The CDR3 coding sequence is TGTGCCAGCAGCTTGTGGACAGGGCGGTCACCCCTCCACTTT.

The chain couples TRBV24-1 to TRBJ1-5; D is perhaps TRBD1 (5 bases). The CDR3 is 13 amino acids. The germline CDR1 and CDR2 sequences are KGHDR and SFDVKD. The V end lost 8 bases, the J end lost 9 bases, and 16 bases lay between the germline ends. CDR3 DNA: TGTGCCACCAAGTCGACCGGGGGTGGGCCCCAGCATTTT. It translates to CATKSTGGGPQHF.

The chain is built from TRBV29-1 and TRBJ2-7, with 11 bases that match TRBD2. The CDR3 is 15 amino acids. From germline, CDR1 is SQVTM and CDR2 ANQGSEA. Trimming at V came to 4 bases and at J to 1 base, leaving 6 bases not matched to a gene. The CDR3 sequence is CSVVRGTSGSYEQYF. CDR3 nucleotide sequence: TGCAGCGTTGTTCGGGGGACTAGCGGATCCTACGAGCAGTACTTC.

The genes are TRBV13 and TRBJ2-5; D call uncertain. There are 15 residues in the CDR3. Trimming shortened V by 2 bases and J by 2 bases, and 12 bases separated the two germline ends. Germline CDR1 reads PRHDT; CDR2 reads FYEKMQ (reference sequence). As DNA, the CDR3 is TGTGCCAGCAGCTTAACCCTCAACACACAAGAGACCCAGTACTTC. It encodes CASSLTLNTQETQYF.

The rearrangement joins TRBV27 to TRBJ2-1; 11 nucleotides match TRBD2. V was pared by 9 bases and J by 7 bases, with 5 bases of the junction left unmatched. The germline CDR1 and CDR2 sequences are MNHEY and SMNVEV (reference sequence). The CDR3 has 13 residues. The CDR3: CASTSGSWNEQFF. Here the CDR3 DNA reads TGTGCCAGTACTAGCGGGAGTTGGAATGAGCAGTTCTTC.